One sample yielded the 13 T cell receptor beta chains listed below, sequenced in a study of vaccination and CD4 T cells after COVID-19. Treatment here: roughly 10-day PBMC culture with coronavirus spike peptide pools or control peptides (ViraFEST assay). Ahead of the COVID-19 pandemic (2011-2018), the CD4+ T cells of the unexposed donor were collected. Antigens of these TCRs are unknown. Sequence data for DNA of cultured CD4+ T cells were generated by the Oncomine TCR Beta short-read assay. A single record per CDR3 protein comes from TCRdb applying MiXCR to the PCR reads. The data hold approximately 8,000 distinct CDR3 sequences, with approximately 51% observed a single time. Sequenced sample: CD4+ T cells from blood, cultured in vitro. These receptors were collected from a human donor in good health.

The rearrangement joins TRBV11-2 to TRBJ1-2; D is unclear. The V gene lost 4 bases and the J gene lost 2 bases, with 8 bases spanning the gap. This CDR3 contains 13 residues. Germline CDR1 and CDR2: SGHAT and FQNNGV. Written as DNA, the CDR3 is TGTGCCAGCAGCTCAACACAGAACTATGGCTACACCTTC. Translation gives CASSSTQNYGYTF.

The V call is TRBV7-9, the J call TRBJ1-4; maybe TRBD1 (6 bases). This CDR3 contains 14 residues. CDR1 is SEHNR, CDR2 FQNEAQ, per germline (reference sequence). V was trimmed by 6 bases and J by 10 bases, leaving 18 bases between them. The CDR3 spells CASRKGEGTGKLFF. CDR3 DNA: TGTGCCAGCAGGAAGGGGGAAGGGACGGGAAAACTGTTTTTT.

Here the CDR3 reads CASSSRGQANYGYTF. CDR3 DNA: TGCGCCAGCAGCTCTCGAGGCCAGGCTAACTATGGCTACACCTTC. J is TRBJ1-2 and V is TRBV5-1; no firm D call. Between the trimmed V and J ends, which lost 3 bases and 0 bases, there was a span of 12 bases. The CDR3 sequence is 15 residues long. Germline V lookup: CDR1 SGHRS, CDR2 YFSETQ. Drawing the rest from reference TRBV5-1 and TRBJ1-2, the complete variable domain is KAGVTQTPRYLIKTRGQQVTLSCSPISGHRSVSWYQQTPGQGLQFLFEYFSETQRNKGNFPGRFSGRQFSNSRSEMNVSTLELGDSALYLCASSSRGQANYGYTFGSGTRLTVV.

This rearrangement joins TRBV11-2 to TRBJ2-5, with TRBD2 identical over 14 bases. The CDR3 runs to 18 residues. The trim removed 5 bases at V and 5 bases at J, leaving 13 bases unmatched. Germline values: CDR1 SGHAT, CDR2 FQNNGV. The CDR3 sequence: CASSVAGLAGAGWETQYF. In DNA form, the CDR3 reads TGTGCCAGCAGCGTAGCGGGACTAGCGGGGGCGGGATGGGAGACCCAGTACTTC.

The J gene is TRBJ1-1, the V gene TRBV30; D is unresolved. CDR3 size: 12 residues. Trimming cost V 0 bases and J 5 bases, with 7 bases left between them. Germline V gene sequence: CDR1 GTSNPN, CDR2 SVGIG (reference sequence). The CDR3: CAWSVLDTEAFF. For the CDR3, the DNA is TGTGCCTGGAGTGTATTGGATACTGAAGCTTTCTTT.

J is TRBJ2-3 and V is TRBV28; D not resolved. V shed 1 base and J shed 6 bases, with 8 bases lying between them. The CDR3 sequence is 13 residues long. Germline CDR1 MDHEN, CDR2 SYDVKM. The CDR3 is CASSLSPWDTQYF. The CDR3, as DNA: TGTGCCAGCAGTTTATCCCCGTGGGATACGCAGTATTTT. Full variable domain (remainder filled in from reference TRBV28 and TRBJ2-3): DVKVTQSSRYLVKRTGEKVFLECVQDMDHENMFWYRQDPGLGLRLIYFSYDVKMKEKGDIPEGYSVSREKKERFSLILESASTNQTSMYLCASSLSPWDTQYFGPGTRLTVL.

The sample holds a few counts of this clonotype. The chain links TRBV6-1 to TRBJ1-2; no reliable D call. Trimming shortened V by 1 base and J by 0 bases, and 9 bases separated the two germline ends. CDR1 and CDR2 from the germline V gene are MNHNS and SASEGT. The CDR3 covers 15 residues. The CDR3 region has the DNA TGTGCCAGCAGTGAAGTACTGAGGGCTAACTATGGCTACACCTTC. Amino acid sequence: CASSEVLRANYGYTF.

V and J are TRBV6-5 and TRBJ2-7; the D gene is possibly TRBD2 (5 bases). CDR3 length: 16 residues. The ends were cut back, 2 bases at V and 4 bases at J, with 18 bases in the middle. Germline V gene sequence: CDR1 MNHEY, CDR2 SVGAGI. The CDR3 coding sequence is TGTGCCAGCAGTTACCTGGGAGCAGGCTTGCCTTACGAGCAGTACTTC. It encodes CASSYLGAGLPYEQYF.

This clonotype is a singleton in its sample. V usage is TRBV7-8 and J usage is TRBJ2-1, with a possible D match to TRBD1 (7 bases). Germline-derived CDR1 and CDR2 are SGHVS and FQNEAQ. The CDR3 is 17 amino acids. The V end lost 2 bases, the J end lost 6 bases, and 20 bases lay between the germline ends. Here the CDR3 reads CASSLWVRGTPSNEQFF. As DNA, the CDR3 is TGTGCCAGCAGCTTATGGGTCAGGGGGACTCCCTCCAATGAGCAGTTCTTC.

This clonotype showed up just a few times. The V and J genes are TRBV7-2 and TRBJ2-2, with D unresolved. The CDR3 totals 13 residues. Germline V CDR1 and CDR2: SGHTA, FQGNSA. V lost 4 bases, J lost 4 bases, and 7 bases lay in between. CDR3 in amino acids: CASSSAPTGELFF. Here the CDR3 DNA reads TGTGCCAGCAGCTCGGCTCCCACCGGGGAGCTGTTTTTT.

The chain uses TRBV6-1 and TRBJ1-1; D gene uncertain. This CDR3 is 12 amino acids long. V was cut by 4 bases and J by 3 bases, with 6 bases left in between. Germline V CDR1 and CDR2: MNHNS, SASEGT. This CDR3 reads CASSGVYTEAFF. The CDR3 bases are TGTGCCAGCAGTGGGGTTTACACTGAAGCTTTCTTT.

The rearrangement links TRBV6-1 to TRBJ1-6; TRBD1 matches 8 bases. Germline CDR1 is MNHNS and CDR2 is SASEGT. This CDR3 comprises 16 residues. Trimming took 6 bases from V and 9 from J; bases not matched to a gene: 13. This CDR3 reads CASRRKRQGTGSPLHF. CDR3 DNA: TGTGCCAGCAGGCGGAAACGACAGGGGACAGGTTCACCCCTCCACTTT.

The chain joins TRBV7-2 to TRBJ2-1, with D uncertain. This CDR3 contains 15 residues. V lost 5 bases and J 7 bases, leaving 18 bases between the germline ends. Germline loops: CDR1 SGHTA, CDR2 FQGNSA. CDR3 nucleotides: TGTGCCAGCAGCCCGGGTGGGGTAGGGATGAATGAGCAGTTCTTC. It translates to CASSPGGVGMNEQFF. The full variable domain, rest sourced from reference TRBV7-2 and TRBJ2-1, is GAGVSQSPSNKVTEKGKDVELRCDPISGHTALYWYRQSLGQGLEFLIYFQGNSAPDKSGLPSDRFSAERTGGSVSTLTIQRTQQEDSAVYLCASSPGGVGMNEQFFGPGTRLTVL.